This T cell receptor (beta chain) came from a study of Ad26.COV2.S vaccination and SARS-CoV-2 variants. Whole-study results and caveats: Recipients given vaccine exceeded placebo recipients in spike-specific TCR breadth.

Germline CDR1 MDHEN, CDR2 SYDVKM. V was clipped by 3 bases and J by 5 bases; unmatched bases: 14. This CDR3 spans 17 amino acids. The treatment here: around 19 received Ad26.COV2.S at low or high dose, single or two shots; several received placebo; per-sample allocation not given. Specimens were obtained on day 63 following the first vaccine or placebo injection. Libraries were prepared by immunoSEQ multiplex PCR; TCRdb keeps only in-frame clonotypes and omits some of them. The sample records approximately 240,000 clones, around 89% being singletons. Details on this clone: Its cognate antigen is unknown.

This receptor was taken from a person aged 18-65 years who received the Ad26.COV2.S COVID-19 vaccine or a placebo. The specimen was peripheral blood, collected in a trial of Ad26.COV2.S vaccine versus placebo. This chain connects TRBV28 to TRBJ2-7, with 9 bases aligning to TRBD1. The CDR3 is CASSFSAGTGLTHEQYF. The CDR3 coding sequence is TGTGCCAGCAGTTTCTCGGCCGGGACAGGGTTAACCCACGAGCAGTACTTC.